The 20 T cell receptor beta chains below all came from one sample that was sequenced in a study of shared clonotypes between healthy human individuals (dated by TCRdb to the early 2020s). Libraries were built with the immunoSEQ multiplex PCR assay. This is the immuneACCESS table as TCRdb keeps it, with only in-frame sequences that have V and J called. A part of the clones is gone; compared with another copy, unresolved V genes explain less than half, and the rest is unexplained. In all, the sample holds roughly 220,000 clones, and 50% to 80% of those were seen once. The top ten clones comprise around 10% of the sample. Input material: memory CD4+ T cells sorted from blood. What the cell subset or site label conveys for this sample: CD45RA-negative fraction. These receptors all come from a man younger than 45 in good health.

The V call is TRBV13, the J call TRBJ2-5; D may match TRBD1 or TRBD2 (5 bases each). The V gene's germline CDR1 is PRHDT and CDR2 FYEKMQ (reference sequence). CDR3 length equals 14 residues. The V end lost 4 bases, the J end lost 3 bases, and 12 bases lay between the germline ends. In DNA form, the CDR3 reads TGTGCCAGCAGCTCCGGGACCCTAGAAGAGACCCAGTACTTC. It encodes CASSSGTLEETQYF.

This chain links TRBV5-1 with TRBJ1-1; a possible D gene is TRBD1 (5 bases). The V gene lost 2 bases and the J gene lost 10 bases, with 21 bases spanning the gap. The CDR3 is made up of 15 amino acids. CDR1 is SGHRS, CDR2 YFSETQ, per germline. CDR3: CASSLTSGTQGRAFF. CDR3 bases: TGCGCCAGCAGCTTAACCTCCGGGACCCAAGGTCGAGCTTTCTTT.

The gene calls are TRBV30 and TRBJ1-1, with unresolved D. V shed 0 bases and J shed 4 bases, with 30 bases lying between them. CDR3 size: 20 residues. CDR1 and CDR2 (germline): GTSNPN, SVGIG (reference sequence). The CDR3 DNA follows: TGTGCCTGGAGTGTCGGAAGGGTTGTAAATGGAATCAAGTTGGGCACTGAAGCTTTCTTT. It codes for CAWSVGRVVNGIKLGTEAFF.

The sample holds a few counts of this clone. The J gene is TRBJ2-1, the V gene TRBV7-8; D gene unclear. The CDR3 loop spans 16 amino acids. Trimming cost V 5 bases and J 8 bases, with 22 bases left between them. Germline assignment: CDR1 SGHVS and CDR2 FQNEAQ. The CDR3 loop reads CASSIPVVMRGDEQFF. The CDR3 nucleotides read TGTGCCAGCAGCATACCCGTCGTAATGCGAGGCGATGAGCAGTTCTTC.

This chain uses TRBV30 with TRBJ2-1, with TRBD2 matching 9 bases. The V segment lost 3 bases and the J segment 4 bases; nucleotides outside the gene matches: 7. CDR1 and CDR2 from the germline V gene are GTSNPN and SVGIG (reference sequence). The CDR3 spans 15 residues. The CDR3 region has the DNA TGTGCCTGGAGCGAGAATAGCGGGGGATACAATGAGCAGTTCTTC. It yields the protein CAWSENSGGYNEQFF.

The chain employs TRBV27 and TRBJ2-4; 8 bases map to TRBD1. The CDR3 consists of 18 residues. Germline V lookup: CDR1 MNHEY, CDR2 SMNVEV (reference sequence). Trimming removed 2 bases from V and 0 bases from J; junction bases left unmatched: 9. The CDR3 sequence: CASSLRQGNLLAKNIQYF. CDR3 in DNA: TGTGCCAGCAGTTTACGACAGGGGAACTTATTAGCCAAAAACATTCAGTACTTC.

V usage is TRBV14 and J usage is TRBJ2-1; weak D call: TRBD1 (6 bases). V was pared by 3 bases and J by 1 base, with 13 bases between. Germline CDR1 SGHDN, CDR2 FVKESK. The CDR3 has 16 amino acids. CDR3 residues: CASSQIRTASYNEQFF. CDR3 DNA: TGTGCCAGCAGCCAGATTCGGACAGCTTCCTACAATGAGCAGTTCTTC.

This sequence joins TRBV28 and TRBJ2-5; 9 positions match TRBD1. The V and J ends lost 3 bases and 5 bases, in that order; junction bases with no gene match: 13. This CDR3 spans 17 amino acids. In germline, CDR1 is MDHEN, CDR2 SYDVKM. The CDR3 sequence: CASSFSNRGRGSETQYF. CDR3 DNA sequence: TGTGCCAGCAGTTTCTCAAACAGGGGGCGGGGGTCGGAGACCCAGTACTTC.

V and J are TRBV7-8 and TRBJ1-4; maybe TRBD1 (6 bases). CDR1 and CDR2 from the germline V gene are SGHVS and FQNEAQ. This CDR3 is 15 amino acids long. The V end was cut by 0 bases, the J end by 7 bases, with 12 bases between. The DNA for the CDR3 is TGTGCCAGCAGCTTAGCTCTCGGGGGCAGTGAAAAACTGTTTTTT. Translation gives CASSLALGGSEKLFF.

The rearrangement joins TRBV5-1 to TRBJ1-1, with 10 bases that match TRBD1. V dropped 4 bases and J dropped 3; count of bases not matched to a gene: 3. The CDR3 has 14 amino acids. Per the germline V gene, CDR1 is SGHRS and CDR2 is YFSETQ. The CDR3 DNA follows: TGCGCCAGCAGCGCGGGACAGGGGTACACTGAAGCTTTCTTT. Translation: CASSAGQGYTEAFF.

As DNA, the CDR3 is TGTGCCAGTAGTGCCCCGGGACACCTTGCGTACGAGCAGTACTTC. This gives the protein CASSAPGHLAYEQYF. The chain has TRBV19 and TRBJ2-7; D might be TRBD1 (6 bases). V lost 5 bases to trimming and J lost 4 bases, with 18 bases between them. The germline V gene has CDR1 LNHDA and CDR2 SQIVND (reference sequence). The CDR3 length is 15 residues.

Only one count was recorded for this clone. The chain couples TRBV6-1 to TRBJ1-2, with 7 bases that match TRBD1. The V and J ends lost 3 bases and 4 bases, in that order; junction bases with no gene match: 5. The germline V gene has CDR1 MNHNS and CDR2 SASEGT. The CDR3 spans 14 residues. The CDR3 loop reads CASSEGQPIYGYTF. The CDR3 coding sequence is TGTGCCAGCAGTGAGGGACAGCCGATCTATGGCTACACCTTC.

The J gene is TRBJ2-5, the V gene TRBV7-2; 8 bases align to TRBD2. The CDR3 is 17 residues long. After removal of 3 bases from V and 3 bases from J, the junction contained 12 bases not matched to a gene. Germline lookup yields CDR1 SGHTA and CDR2 FQGNSA. Written as DNA, the CDR3 is TGTGCCAGCAGCTTTGGATTTAGCGGGGTGACTAAAGAGACCCAGTACTTC. It encodes CASSFGFSGVTKETQYF. Complete variable domain (other parts from reference TRBV7-2 and TRBJ2-5): GAGVSQSPSNKVTEKGKDVELRCDPISGHTALYWYRQSLGQGLEFLIYFQGNSAPDKSGLPSDRFSAERTGGSVSTLTIQRTQQEDSAVYLCASSFGFSGVTKETQYFGPGTRLLVL.

This clone was picked up a small number of times. The gene calls are TRBV10-3 and TRBJ2-7, with no clear D. In germline, CDR1 is ENHRY, CDR2 SYGVKD. Trimming removed 2 bases at V and 1 base at J, with 9 bases between. This CDR3 is 14 amino acids long. The CDR3 DNA reads TGTGCCATCAGTGAGCTCTATTTATCCTACGAGCAGTACTTC. Encoded protein: CAISELYLSYEQYF.

In this sample, this clone turned up many times. The V call is TRBV19, the J call TRBJ1-5; the D is unclear. The CDR3 sequence is 15 residues long. CDR1 and CDR2 (germline): LNHDA, SQIVND (reference sequence). The germline V and J ends were trimmed by 3 bases and 4 bases, with 13 bases remaining between them. CDR3 loop: CASSINEGPNQPQHF. CDR3 coding DNA: TGTGCCAGTAGTATTAACGAGGGTCCGAATCAGCCCCAGCATTTT.

The V call is TRBV6-1, the J call TRBJ1-1, with D hard to call. Germline V CDR1 and CDR2: MNHNS, SASEGT. Trimming pared 3 bases from V and 2 bases from J, leaving 7 bases between. CDR3 size: 13 residues. The CDR3 sequence: CASSDGFNTEAFF. The CDR3, as DNA: TGTGCCAGCAGTGATGGGTTTAACACTGAAGCTTTCTTT.

The chain carries TRBV28 and TRBJ2-3; 9 bases fit TRBD2. V lost 3 bases, J lost 1 base, and 8 bases stayed unmatched. The CDR3 consists of 17 residues. The V gene's germline CDR1 is MDHEN and CDR2 SYDVKM. The CDR3 protein is CASSFRREGRGTDTQYF. Here the CDR3 DNA reads TGTGCCAGCAGTTTTCGGCGGGAGGGCCGTGGCACAGATACGCAGTATTTT.

This clone was detected only a few times. This chain joins TRBV11-2 and TRBJ1-2; D is perhaps TRBD1 (5 bases). Per the germline V gene, CDR1 is SGHAT and CDR2 is FQNNGV. The CDR3 spans 13 residues. Between the trimmed V and J ends, which lost 5 bases and 4 bases, there was a span of 11 bases. CDR3 DNA: TGTGCCAGCAGCCCGGGGACGGGCTATGGCTACACCTTC. Protein: CASSPGTGYGYTF.

This clone has only a few counts. The chain couples TRBV6-5 to TRBJ1-5, with 7 bases matching TRBD1. J gave up 1 base and V 5 bases, and 5 bases lay outside the gene matches. This CDR3 spans 15 amino acids. Germline V lookup: CDR1 MNHEY, CDR2 SVGAGI. The CDR3 coding sequence is TGTGCCAGCAGTCCAGGGGGGGGAAGCAATCAGCCCCAGCATTTT. Amino acid sequence: CASSPGGGSNQPQHF.

CDR3 protein: CASSPDRETQYF. CDR3 coding DNA: TGTGCCAGCAGCCCGGATCGGGAGACCCAGTACTTC. This sequence joins TRBV5-4 and TRBJ2-5; D is unresolved. Trimming removed 4 bases from V and 5 bases from J, with 9 bases in between. Germline CDR1 reads SGHNT; CDR2 reads YYREEE (reference sequence). The CDR3 length is 12 residues.